These 2 T cell receptor beta chains were sequenced from one sample in a study of control samples from healthy donors and cancer patients. Assay used: immunoSEQ multiplex PCR; TCRdb lists only in-frame clones, some missing. The table has fewer than 200,000 clones, about 93% seen once. Sequencing input: blood. The receptors stem from a man between 18 and 29 years old in good health.

CDR3 in amino acids: CASSLNPAGGDGYEQFF. The CDR3, as DNA: TGTGCCAGCAGCTTAAATCCAGCGGGGGGAGATGGGTATGAGCAGTTCTTC. The rearrangement links TRBV7-3 to TRBJ2-1; the match to TRBD2 covers 9 bases. The V segment lost 1 base and the J segment 8 bases; nucleotides outside the gene matches: 12. The germline V gene encodes CDR1 SGHTA and CDR2 FQGTGA. This CDR3 is built from 17 residues.

This chain connects TRBV27 to TRBJ2-3; TRBD2 might be the D (5 bases). Germline V CDR1 and CDR2: MNHEY, SMNVEV (reference sequence). The V end was cut by 6 bases, the J end by 2 bases, with 21 bases between. The length of the CDR3 is 17 residues. CDR3 sequence (DNA): TGTGCCAGCAGACCTGACTCGGCGGGCCTCGTCACAGATACGCAGTATTTT. Translation: CASRPDSAGLVTDTQYF.